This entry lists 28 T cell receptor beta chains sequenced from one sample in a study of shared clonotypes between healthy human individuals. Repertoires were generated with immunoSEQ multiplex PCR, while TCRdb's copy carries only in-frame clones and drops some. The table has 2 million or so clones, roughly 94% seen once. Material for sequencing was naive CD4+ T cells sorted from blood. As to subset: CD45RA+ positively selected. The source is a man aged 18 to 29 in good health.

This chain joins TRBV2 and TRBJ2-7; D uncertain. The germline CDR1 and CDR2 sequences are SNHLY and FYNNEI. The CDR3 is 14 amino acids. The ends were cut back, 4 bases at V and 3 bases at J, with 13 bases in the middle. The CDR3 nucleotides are TGTGCCAGCAGTGGCTGGCTTAGGGACTACGAGCAGTACTTC. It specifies CASSGWLRDYEQYF.

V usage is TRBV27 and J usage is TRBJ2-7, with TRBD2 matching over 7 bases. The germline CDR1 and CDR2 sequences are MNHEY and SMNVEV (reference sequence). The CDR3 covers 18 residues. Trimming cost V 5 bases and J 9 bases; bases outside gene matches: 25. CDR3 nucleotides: TGTGCCAGCAGTCCCAAGGGCTTGCGGGAGTCTCTACGATTGGCGCAGTACTTC. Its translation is CASSPKGLRESLRLAQYF.

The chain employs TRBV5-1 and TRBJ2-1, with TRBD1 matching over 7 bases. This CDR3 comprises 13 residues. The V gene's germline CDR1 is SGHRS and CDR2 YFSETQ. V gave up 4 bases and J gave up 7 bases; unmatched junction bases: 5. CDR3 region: CASSRDSLNEQFF. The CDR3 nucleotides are TGCGCCAGCAGCCGGGACAGCCTTAATGAGCAGTTCTTC.

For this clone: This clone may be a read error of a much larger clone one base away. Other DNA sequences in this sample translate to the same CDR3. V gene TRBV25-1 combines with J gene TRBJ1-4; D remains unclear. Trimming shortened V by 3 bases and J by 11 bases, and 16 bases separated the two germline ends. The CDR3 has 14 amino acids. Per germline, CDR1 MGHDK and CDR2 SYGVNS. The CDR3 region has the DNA TGTGCCAGCAGTGACCCGGGTTTAAACGAGAAACTGTTTTTT. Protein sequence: CASSDPGLNEKLFF.

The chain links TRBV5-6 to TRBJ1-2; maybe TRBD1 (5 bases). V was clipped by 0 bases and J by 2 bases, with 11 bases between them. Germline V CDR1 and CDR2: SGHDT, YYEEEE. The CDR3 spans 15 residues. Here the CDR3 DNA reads TGTGCCAGCAGCTTGGCCATGGGGACCAACTATGGCTACACCTTC. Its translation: CASSLAMGTNYGYTF. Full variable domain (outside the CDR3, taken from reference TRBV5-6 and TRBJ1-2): DAGVTQSPTHLIKTRGQQVTLRCSPKSGHDTVSWYQQALGQGPQFIFQYYEEEERQRGNFPDRFSGHQFPNYSSELNVNALLLGDSALYLCASSLAMGTNYGYTFGSGTRLTVV.

DNA for the CDR3: TGTGCCAGCAGCCCTGACCCAGGGGGAGGGCAAGAGACCCAGTACTTC. This sequence encodes CASSPDPGGGQETQYF. The rearrangement joins TRBV5-8 to TRBJ2-5, with D perhaps assigned TRBD1 or TRBD2 (7 bases each). This CDR3 comprises 16 residues. Germline V gives CDR1 SGHTS, CDR2 YDEGEE. Trimming pared 4 bases from V and 2 bases from J, leaving 18 bases between.

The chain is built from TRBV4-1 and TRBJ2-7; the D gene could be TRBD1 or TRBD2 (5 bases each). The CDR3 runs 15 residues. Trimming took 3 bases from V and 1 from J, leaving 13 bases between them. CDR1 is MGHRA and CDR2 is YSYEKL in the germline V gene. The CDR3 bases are TGCGCCAGCAGCCAGCCCGGGACGGGATCCTACGAGCAGTACTTC. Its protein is CASSQPGTGSYEQYF.

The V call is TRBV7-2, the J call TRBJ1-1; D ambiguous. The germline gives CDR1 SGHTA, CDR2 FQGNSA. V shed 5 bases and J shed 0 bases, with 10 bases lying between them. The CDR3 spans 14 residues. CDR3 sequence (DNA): TGTGCCAGCAGCCCCGTGGCTATGAACACTGAAGCTTTCTTT. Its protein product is CASSPVAMNTEAFF.

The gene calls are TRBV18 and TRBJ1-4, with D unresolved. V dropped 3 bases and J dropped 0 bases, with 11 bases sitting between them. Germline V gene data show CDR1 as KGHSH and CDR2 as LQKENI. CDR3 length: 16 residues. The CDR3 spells CASSPLSGTTNEKLFF. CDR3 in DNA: TGTGCCAGCTCACCCCTTTCGGGGACAACTAATGAAAAACTGTTTTTT.

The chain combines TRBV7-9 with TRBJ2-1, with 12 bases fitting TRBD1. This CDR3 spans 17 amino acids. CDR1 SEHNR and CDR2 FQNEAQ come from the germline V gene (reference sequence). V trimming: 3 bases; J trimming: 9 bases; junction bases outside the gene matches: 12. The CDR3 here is CASSFMARDRGRIEQFF. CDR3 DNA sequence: TGTGCCAGCAGCTTTATGGCAAGGGACAGGGGGCGGATTGAGCAGTTCTTC.

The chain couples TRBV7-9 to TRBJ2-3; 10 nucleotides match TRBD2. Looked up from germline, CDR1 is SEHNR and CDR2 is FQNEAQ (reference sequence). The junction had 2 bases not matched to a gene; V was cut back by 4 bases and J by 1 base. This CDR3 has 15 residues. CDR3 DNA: TGTGCCAGCAGCTCAACTAGCGGGGGCACAGATACGCAGTATTTT. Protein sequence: CASSSTSGGTDTQYF.

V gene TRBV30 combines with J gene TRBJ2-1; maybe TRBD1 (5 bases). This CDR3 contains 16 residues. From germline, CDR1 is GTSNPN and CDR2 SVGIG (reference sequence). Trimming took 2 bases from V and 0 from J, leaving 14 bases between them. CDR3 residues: CAWSTDRESSYNEQFF. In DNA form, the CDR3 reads TGTGCCTGGAGTACCGACAGAGAAAGCTCCTACAATGAGCAGTTCTTC.

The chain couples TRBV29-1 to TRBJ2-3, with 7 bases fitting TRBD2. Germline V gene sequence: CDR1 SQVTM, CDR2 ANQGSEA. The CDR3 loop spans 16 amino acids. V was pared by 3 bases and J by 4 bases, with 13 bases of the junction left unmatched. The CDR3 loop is CSVDRAQQRDSDTQYF. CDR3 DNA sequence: TGCAGCGTTGATAGGGCCCAGCAGCGGGATTCAGATACGCAGTATTTT.

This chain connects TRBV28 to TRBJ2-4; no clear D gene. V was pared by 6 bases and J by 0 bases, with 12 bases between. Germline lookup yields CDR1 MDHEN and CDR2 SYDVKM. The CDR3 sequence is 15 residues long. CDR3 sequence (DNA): TGTGCCAGCAGGAGTACTCGAGAAGCCAAAAACATTCAGTACTTC. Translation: CASRSTREAKNIQYF.

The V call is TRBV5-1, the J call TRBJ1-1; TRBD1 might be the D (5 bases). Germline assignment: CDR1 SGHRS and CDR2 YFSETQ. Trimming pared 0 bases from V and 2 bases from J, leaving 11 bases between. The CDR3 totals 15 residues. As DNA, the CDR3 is TGCGCCAGCAGCTTGGCCGGGGCTGCTAACACTGAAGCTTTCTTT. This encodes CASSLAGAANTEAFF.

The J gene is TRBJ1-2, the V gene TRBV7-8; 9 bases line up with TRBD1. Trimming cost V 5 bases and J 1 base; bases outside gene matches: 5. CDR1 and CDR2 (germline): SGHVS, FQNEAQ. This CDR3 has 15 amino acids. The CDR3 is CASSETGGHNYGYTF. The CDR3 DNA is TGTGCCAGCAGCGAAACAGGGGGCCATAACTATGGCTACACCTTC.

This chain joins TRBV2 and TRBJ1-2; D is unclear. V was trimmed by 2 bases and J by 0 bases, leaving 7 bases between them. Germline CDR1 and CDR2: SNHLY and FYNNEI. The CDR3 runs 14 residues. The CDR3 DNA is TGTGCCAGCAGTGAAAAAGGACCTAACTATGGCTACACCTTC. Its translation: CASSEKGPNYGYTF.

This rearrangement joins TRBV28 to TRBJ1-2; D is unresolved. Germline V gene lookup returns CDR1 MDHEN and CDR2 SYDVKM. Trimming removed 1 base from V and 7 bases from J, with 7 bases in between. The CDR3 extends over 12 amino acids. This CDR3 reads CASSLSGLGYTF. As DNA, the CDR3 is TGTGCCAGCAGTTTATCCGGGCTTGGCTACACCTTC.

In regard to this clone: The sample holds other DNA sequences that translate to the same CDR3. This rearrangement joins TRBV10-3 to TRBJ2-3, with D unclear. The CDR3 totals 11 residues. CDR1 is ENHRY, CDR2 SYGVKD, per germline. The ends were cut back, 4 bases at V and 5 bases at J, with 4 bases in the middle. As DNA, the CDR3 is TGTGCCATCAGTGCGGGAGATACGCAGTATTTT. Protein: CAISAGDTQYF.

DNA of the CDR3: TGTGCCAGTAGTAAACAACCCGGGACAGCCACTAACTATGGCTACACCTTC. Its protein product is CASSKQPGTATNYGYTF. The chain has TRBV19 and TRBJ1-2; TRBD1 aligns across 7 bases. CDR3 size: 17 residues. Germline CDR1 reads LNHDA; CDR2 reads SQIVND (reference sequence). With 4 bases clipped from V and 0 bases from J, the junction kept 11 bases outside the gene matches.

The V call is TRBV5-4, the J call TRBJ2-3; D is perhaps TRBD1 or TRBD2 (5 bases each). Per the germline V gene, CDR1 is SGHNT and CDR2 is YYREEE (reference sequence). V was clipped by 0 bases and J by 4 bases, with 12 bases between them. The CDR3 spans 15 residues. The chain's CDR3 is CASSLDGTGSDTQYF. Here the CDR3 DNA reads TGTGCCAGCAGCTTGGACGGGACCGGATCAGATACGCAGTATTTT.

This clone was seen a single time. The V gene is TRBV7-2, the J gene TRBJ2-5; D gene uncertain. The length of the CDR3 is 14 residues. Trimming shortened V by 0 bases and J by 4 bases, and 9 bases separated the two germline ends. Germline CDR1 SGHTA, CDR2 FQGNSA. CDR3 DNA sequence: TGTGCCAGCAGCTTAGCGTGGCAAGGAGAGACCCAGTACTTC. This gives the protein CASSLAWQGETQYF.

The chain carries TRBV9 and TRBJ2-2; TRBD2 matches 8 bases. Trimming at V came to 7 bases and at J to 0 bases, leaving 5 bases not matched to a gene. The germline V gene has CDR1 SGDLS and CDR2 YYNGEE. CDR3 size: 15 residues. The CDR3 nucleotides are TGTGCCAGCCGACGCGGGGGGCCGAACACCGGGGAGCTGTTTTTT. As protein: CASRRGGPNTGELFF.

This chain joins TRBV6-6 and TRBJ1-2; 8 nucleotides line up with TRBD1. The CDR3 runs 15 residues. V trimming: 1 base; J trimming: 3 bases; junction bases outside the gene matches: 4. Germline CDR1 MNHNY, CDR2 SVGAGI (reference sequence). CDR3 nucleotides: TGTGCCAGCAGTTACTTGGGACAGGTAGACTATGGCTACACCTTC. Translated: CASSYLGQVDYGYTF.

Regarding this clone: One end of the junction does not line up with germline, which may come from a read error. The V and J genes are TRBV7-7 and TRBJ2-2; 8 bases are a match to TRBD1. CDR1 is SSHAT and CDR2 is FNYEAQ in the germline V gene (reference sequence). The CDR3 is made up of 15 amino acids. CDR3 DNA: TGTGCTAGCAGTCGGGACAGGCCGGGCACCGGGGAGCTGTTTTTT. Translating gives CASSRDRPGTGELFF.

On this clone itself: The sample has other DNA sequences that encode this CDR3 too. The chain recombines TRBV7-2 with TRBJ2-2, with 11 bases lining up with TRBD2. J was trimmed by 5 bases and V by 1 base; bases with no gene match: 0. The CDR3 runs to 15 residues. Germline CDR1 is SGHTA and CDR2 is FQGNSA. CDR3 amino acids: CASSLGLAGTGELFF. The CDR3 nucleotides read TGTGCCAGCAGCTTAGGACTAGCGGGAACCGGGGAGCTGTTTTTT.

The CDR3 sequence is CASSDTAVNYEKLFF. CDR3 DNA: TGTGCCAGCAGTGACACCGCGGTGAATTATGAAAAACTGTTTTTT. The chain recombines TRBV6-1 with TRBJ1-4; D is ambiguous. V was clipped by 3 bases and J by 6 bases, with 14 bases between them. The CDR3 loop spans 15 amino acids. CDR1 MNHNS and CDR2 SASEGT come from the germline V gene.

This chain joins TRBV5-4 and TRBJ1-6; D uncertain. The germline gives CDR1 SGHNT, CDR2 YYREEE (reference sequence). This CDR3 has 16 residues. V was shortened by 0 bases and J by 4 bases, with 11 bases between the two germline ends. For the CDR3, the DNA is TGTGCCAGCAGCTTGGCCGGACCGTTATATAATTCACCCCTCCACTTT. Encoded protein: CASSLAGPLYNSPLHF.